One and the same sample provided the 14 T cell receptor beta chains below, sequenced in a study of OX40 agonist ivuxolimab in advanced cancers. Only in-frame clones appear in the TCRdb table, and some are missing; sequencing was by immunoSEQ multiplex PCR. The table lists tens of thousands of clones, roughly nine tenths of them singletons. Source: CD4+ or CD8+ T cells sorted from blood, taken in a trial of the OX40 agonist ivuxolimab. Receptors originate from an adult with an advanced solid tumor such as melanoma, head and neck, liver or kidney cancer.

This clone was detected a few times. This CDR3 is also generated by other DNA sequences in the sample. V usage is TRBV10-2 and J usage is TRBJ2-7; TRBD1 agrees at 8 bases. Trimming took 4 bases from V and 7 from J; bases not matched to a gene: 6. CDR3 length: 13 residues. In germline, CDR1 is WSHSY, CDR2 SAAADI. The CDR3 sequence: CASSVTGGGEQYV. DNA for the CDR3: TGCGCCAGCAGTGTAACAGGGGGAGGTGAGCAGTACGTC.

V and J are TRBV7-9 and TRBJ2-5; perhaps TRBD1 as D (5 bases). CDR3 length: 14 residues. V shed 1 base and J shed 5 bases, with 11 bases lying between them. CDR1 and CDR2 from the germline V gene are SEHNR and FQNEAQ (reference sequence). The CDR3 nucleotides read TGTGCCAGCAGCTTAGGAGGCCAGGGCGAGACCCAGTACTTC. Translating gives CASSLGGQGETQYF.

This chain connects TRBV7-9 to TRBJ1-2, with TRBD1 as a possible D gene (6 bases). Looked up from germline, CDR1 is SEHNR and CDR2 is FQNEAQ (reference sequence). Trimming took off 5 bases at V and 4 bases at J, with 14 bases between the two ends. The CDR3 totals 14 residues. The CDR3 sequence: CASSRTGPLYGYTF. CDR3 DNA: TGTGCCAGCAGCCGTACAGGGCCACTCTATGGCTACACCTTC.

This chain connects TRBV5-1 to TRBJ1-3; D unresolved. The CDR3 spans 17 residues. CDR1 is SGHRS and CDR2 is YFSETQ in the germline V gene. V shed 0 bases and J shed 0 bases, with 13 bases lying between them. DNA of the CDR3: TGCGCCAGCAGCTTGGGGTCCGAGACCTACTCTGGAAACACCATATATTTT. It encodes CASSLGSETYSGNTIYF.

The rearrangement joins TRBV5-5 to TRBJ2-4, with D perhaps matching TRBD1 (6 bases). Germline CDR1 SGHKS, CDR2 YYEKEE (reference sequence). The CDR3 is 17 residues long. Deletions cut 4 bases from V and 0 bases from J, with 17 bases between. The CDR3 protein is CASSQSRAGAAKNIQYF. CDR3 sequence (DNA): TGTGCCAGCAGCCAGTCCCGGGCAGGGGCAGCCAAAAACATTCAGTACTTC.

The chain recombines TRBV4-1 with TRBJ1-2; 10 bases fit TRBD1. V dropped 1 base and J dropped 7; count of bases not matched to a gene: 3. The germline CDR1 and CDR2 sequences are MGHRA and YSYEKL. This CDR3 spans 14 amino acids. The CDR3 bases are TGCGCCAGCAGCCAAGGGGACAGGGGTACTGGCTACACCTTC. Protein product: CASSQGDRGTGYTF.

This clone was found a few times. The chain uses TRBV28 and TRBJ1-2, with D perhaps TRBD1 (6 bases). The CDR3 totals 13 residues. Germline assignment: CDR1 MDHEN and CDR2 SYDVKM. V was pared by 3 bases and J by 7 bases, with 12 bases between. DNA of the CDR3: TGTGCCAGCAGTTTTGGGACACAGAGTGGCTACACCTTC. As protein: CASSFGTQSGYTF.

The chain is built from TRBV15 and TRBJ2-1, with unresolved D. There are 12 residues in the CDR3. The V end was cut by 2 bases, the J end by 5 bases, with 4 bases between. Per the germline V gene, CDR1 is LNHNV and CDR2 is YYDKDF (reference sequence). CDR3 sequence (DNA): TGTGCCACCAGCAGACGGAACAATGAGCAGTTCTTC. The encoded protein is CATSRRNNEQFF.

The rearrangement uses TRBV2 and TRBJ1-1; no definite D call. The CDR3 extends over 15 amino acids. The germline V gene has CDR1 SNHLY and CDR2 FYNNEI. V was shortened by 6 bases and J by 0 bases, with 14 bases between the two germline ends. The CDR3 coding sequence is TGTGCCAGCAGCCCCTCCCCCCAGATGAACACTGAAGCTTTCTTT. The encoded protein is CASSPSPQMNTEAFF.

The chain recombines TRBV6-5 with TRBJ1-2; no clear D. The CDR3 runs to 15 residues. With 0 bases removed from V and 2 bases from J, the gap between germline ends came to 10 bases. Germline V gives CDR1 MNHEY, CDR2 SVGAGI. CDR3 coding DNA: TGTGCCAGCAGTTACTCGTATTTGGACAACTATGGCTACACCTTC. Its translation: CASSYSYLDNYGYTF.

CDR3 amino acids: CASSFRSGANVLTF. The CDR3 coding sequence is TGTGCCAGCAGCTTTCGCTCTGGGGCCAACGTCCTGACTTTC. The chain employs TRBV7-2 and TRBJ2-6, with unresolved D. The CDR3 totals 14 residues. Looked up from germline, CDR1 is SGHTA and CDR2 is FQGNSA. The ends were cut back, 3 bases at V and 0 bases at J, with 3 bases in the middle.

The rearrangement uses TRBV2 and TRBJ2-2; D not resolved. Trimming stripped 8 bases from V and 2 bases from J, with 15 bases between. Looked up from germline, CDR1 is SNHLY and CDR2 is FYNNEI. The CDR3 is made up of 15 amino acids. DNA for the CDR3: TGTGCCAGCTGCGACCAGGACGGAAACACCGGGGAGCTGTTTTTT. Protein product: CASCDQDGNTGELFF.

The J gene is TRBJ2-3, the V gene TRBV28, with D unresolved. This CDR3 has 13 amino acids. Germline values: CDR1 MDHEN, CDR2 SYDVKM. Between the trimmed V and J ends, which lost 6 bases and 1 base, there was a span of 8 bases. The CDR3 sequence: CASSKGGTDTQYF. CDR3 sequence (DNA): TGTGCCAGCAGCAAAGGTGGCACAGATACGCAGTATTTT.

This clone appeared a single time. The genes are TRBV5-6 and TRBJ2-7, with D possibly matching TRBD1 (7 bases). There are 15 residues in the CDR3. The V and J ends lost 4 bases and 4 bases respectively, with 18 bases between them. CDR1 and CDR2 (germline): SGHDT, YYEEEE. The CDR3 DNA reads as TGTGCCAGCAGCCCGCAGACAGGGACTGGATACGAGCAGTACGTC. Amino acid sequence: CASSPQTGTGYEQYV.